Each of the 22 T cell receptor beta chains below was sequenced from the same sample in a study of T cell responses to AZD1222 COVID-19 vaccine. Profiled with immunoSEQ multiplex PCR; TCRdb holds only in-frame clones, not every one. This sample yields about 40,000 clones, of which 88% are seen a single time; 20% to 30% belongs to the top ten. The sample in question was peripheral blood, obtained 28 days after the second dose of the MenACWY control vaccine. These receptors were obtained from an adult who received the MenACWY meningococcal vaccine as a control.

CDR3: CASGRTHGEQFF. In nucleotides, the CDR3 is TGTGCCAGCGGCCGGACGCACGGTGAGCAGTTCTTC. V is TRBV6-2 or TRBV6-3 and J is TRBJ2-1; D ambiguous. V gave up 8 bases and J gave up 9 bases, with 14 bases separating them. Looked up from germline, CDR1 is MNHEY and CDR2 is SVGEGT. This CDR3 spans 12 amino acids.

The genes are TRBV29-1 and TRBJ2-3; D perhaps matches TRBD2 (6 bases). Trimming pared 3 bases from V and 1 base from J, leaving 17 bases between. Per the germline V gene, CDR1 is SQVTM and CDR2 is ANQGSEA. CDR3 length: 16 amino acids. The CDR3 bases are TGCAGCGTTGATGCTCTGATGGGACTCGGCACAGATACGCAGTATTTT. Its protein product is CSVDALMGLGTDTQYF.

The chain uses TRBV25-1 and TRBJ1-3; TRBD1 matches 9 bases. The CDR3 is 14 amino acids. Looked up from germline, CDR1 is MGHDK and CDR2 is SYGVNS. Trimming at V came to 6 bases and at J to 0 bases, leaving 0 bases not matched to a gene. In DNA form, the CDR3 reads TGTGCCAGCAGGGACAGGGGCTCTGGAAACACCATATATTTT. Its protein product is CASRDRGSGNTIYF.

This clone was recorded a few times. The chain joins TRBV19 to TRBJ1-2; D ambiguous. The ends were cut back, 1 base at V and 3 bases at J, with 12 bases in the middle. This CDR3 has 15 residues. CDR1 LNHDA and CDR2 SQIVND come from the germline V gene (reference sequence). CDR3: CASSIGPGLDYGYTF. The CDR3 coding sequence is TGTGCCAGTAGTATAGGTCCGGGCTTGGACTATGGCTACACCTTC.

The J gene is TRBJ2-3, the V gene TRBV27; either TRBD1 or TRBD2 may fit D (5 bases each). Germline V gene data show CDR1 as MNHEY and CDR2 as SMNVEV (reference sequence). The CDR3 covers 14 residues. V was cut by 8 bases and J by 0 bases, with 12 bases left in between. CDR3 region: CASGFGASTDTQYF. The CDR3 DNA reads as TGTGCCAGCGGCTTCGGGGCCAGCACAGATACGCAGTATTTT.

J is TRBJ2-7 and V is TRBV7-2; tentatively, D is TRBD2 (6 bases). The CDR3 runs 14 residues. V was trimmed by 5 bases and J by 2 bases, leaving 13 bases between them. The germline CDR1 and CDR2 sequences are SGHTA and FQGNSA. CDR3 DNA sequence: TGTGCCAGCAGCCCCCCGGGGGACCCCTACGAGCAGTACTTC. Amino acids: CASSPPGDPYEQYF.

The V and J genes are TRBV28 and TRBJ1-5; 9 bases fit TRBD1. The CDR3 covers 15 residues. CDR1 MDHEN and CDR2 SYDVKM come from the germline V gene. The trim removed 10 bases at V and 7 bases at J, leaving 14 bases unmatched. The CDR3 DNA sequence: TGTGCCACCATACAGGGGGCGTCTCGGGCCCAGCCCCAGCATTTT. Its translation: CATIQGASRAQPQHF.

J is TRBJ2-1 and V is TRBV11-2; TRBD2 agrees at 12 bases. This CDR3 comprises 15 residues. Per the germline V gene, CDR1 is SGHAT and CDR2 is FQNNGV. The junction had 5 bases not matched to a gene; V was cut back by 5 bases and J by 6 bases. The CDR3 bases are TGTGCCAGCAGCCTCCTAGCGGGAGGGCCCAATGAGCAGTTCTTC. Protein: CASSLLAGGPNEQFF. Based on the CDR3 plus reference TRBV11-2 and TRBJ2-1, the full variable domain is EAGVAQSPRYKIIEKRQSVAFWCNPISGHATLYWYQQILGQGPKLLIQFQNNGVVDDSQLPKDRFSAERLKGVDSTLKIQPAKLEDSAVYLCASSLLAGGPNEQFFGPGTRLTVL.

This clone was detected only once. This chain links TRBV10-2 with TRBJ2-3, with 10 positions matching TRBD2. Germline CDR1 WSHSY, CDR2 SAAADI. The junction had 7 bases not matched to a gene; V was cut back by 6 bases and J by 4 bases. This CDR3 region has 15 residues. CDR3 residues: CASSTLAGVADTQYF. For the CDR3, the DNA is TGCGCCAGCAGCACTCTAGCGGGAGTGGCAGATACGCAGTATTTT.

This chain connects TRBV11-2 to TRBJ2-1; 7 nucleotides match TRBD2. The CDR3 spans 15 residues. Germline values: CDR1 SGHAT, CDR2 FQNNGV. V lost 0 bases to trimming and J lost 6 bases; unmatched junction nucleotides: 5. The CDR3 loop is CASSLERAGFNEQFF. In nucleotides, the CDR3 is TGTGCCAGCAGCTTAGAGCGAGCGGGATTCAATGAGCAGTTCTTC.

The genes are TRBV5-4 and TRBJ1-4; D uncertain. Per germline, CDR1 SGHNT and CDR2 YYREEE (reference sequence). Trimming stripped 4 bases from V and 5 bases from J, with 15 bases between. The CDR3 sequence is 15 residues long. The DNA of the CDR3 is TGTGCCAGCAGCCCTAGGCGGGCGCCCAATGAAAAACTGTTTTTT. This codes for CASSPRRAPNEKLFF.

This rearrangement joins TRBV5-6 to TRBJ2-7; D not resolved. The CDR3 extends over 14 amino acids. Per germline, CDR1 SGHDT and CDR2 YYEEEE. The V end was cut by 3 bases, the J end by 0 bases, with 10 bases between. The CDR3, as DNA: TGTGCCAGCAGCTCTCCGATAGCCTCCTACGAGCAGTACTTC. Translation gives CASSSPIASYEQYF.

The rearrangement links TRBV9 to TRBJ2-2, with D unclear. The CDR3 runs 14 residues. Germline loops: CDR1 SGDLS, CDR2 YYNGEE. Trimming left V 1 base short and J 6 bases short, with 10 bases between. The CDR3 nucleotides read TGTGCCAGCAGCGTAACACATCTTTCCGGGGAGCTGTTTTTT. Protein product: CASSVTHLSGELFF.

V and J are TRBV27 and TRBJ2-7; 8 bases are shared with TRBD1. This CDR3 has 15 residues. Germline CDR1 and CDR2: MNHEY and SMNVEV (reference sequence). The V gene end was trimmed by 3 bases and the J gene end by 6 bases; junction bases not matched to a gene: 10. Here the CDR3 reads CASSLIGGQGAEQYF. The CDR3, as DNA: TGTGCCAGCAGTTTGATCGGCGGACAGGGAGCCGAGCAGTACTTC.

V and J are TRBV19 and TRBJ2-1; 11 nucleotides align to TRBD2. CDR3 length: 16 residues. The J segment lost 5 bases and the V segment lost 5 bases, leaving 8 bases of the junction unmatched. The germline CDR1 and CDR2 sequences are LNHDA and SQIVND (reference sequence). The chain's CDR3 is CASSDLAGGFDNEQFF. In DNA, the CDR3 is TGTGCCAGTAGTGACCTAGCGGGAGGCTTTGACAATGAGCAGTTCTTC.

This rearrangement joins TRBV9 to TRBJ1-4; D is perhaps TRBD1 (5 bases). The V gene lost 5 bases and the J gene lost 5 bases, with 16 bases spanning the gap. CDR3 length: 15 amino acids. The germline CDR1 and CDR2 sequences are SGDLS and YYNGEE. In DNA, the CDR3 is TGTGCCAGCAGTGCAAAGGGGAATTTGAATGAAAAACTGTTTTTT. Its protein is CASSAKGNLNEKLFF.

The CDR3 DNA follows: TGTGCCAGCAGCTTAACGGGCGGGAGAGAAGATACGCAGTATTTT. Translation gives CASSLTGGREDTQYF. The V and J genes are TRBV7-3 and TRBJ2-3; 7 bases agree with TRBD2. CDR3 size: 15 residues. V dropped 0 bases and J dropped 5; count of bases not matched to a gene: 5. Per germline, CDR1 SGHTA and CDR2 FQGTGA.

The rearrangement uses TRBV6-5 and TRBJ1-1; no clear D. V lost 7 bases and J 7 bases, leaving 19 bases between the germline ends. The CDR3 totals 14 residues. Germline lookup yields CDR1 MNHEY and CDR2 SVGAGI. The CDR3 loop is CASTPDPNRNEAFF. CDR3 DNA sequence: TGTGCCAGCACCCCCGACCCAAACCGGAATGAAGCTTTCTTT.

This chain uses TRBV19 with TRBJ2-1, with 11 bases identical to TRBD1. CDR1 is LNHDA and CDR2 is SQIVND in the germline V gene (reference sequence). V lost 8 bases and J lost 8; bases outside the gene matches: 8. This CDR3 is 14 amino acids long. The DNA for the CDR3 is TGTGCCAGTCGGGACAGGGGGGCGAGGGATGAGCAGTTCTTC. This encodes CASRDRGARDEQFF.

The chain employs TRBV4-1 and TRBJ2-7, with D possibly being TRBD2 (8 bases). Between the trimmed V and J ends, which lost 3 bases and 3 bases, there was a span of 18 bases. Per the germline V gene, CDR1 is MGHRA and CDR2 is YSYEKL. The CDR3 totals 16 residues. The CDR3: CASSQGQSAGVYEQYF. Written as DNA, the CDR3 is TGCGCCAGCAGCCAGGGACAGTCAGCGGGAGTCTACGAGCAGTACTTC.

The chain combines TRBV7-3 with TRBJ1-1, with D uncertain. Germline V lookup: CDR1 SGHTA, CDR2 FQGTGA. CDR3 length: 13 residues. The germline V and J ends were trimmed by 1 base and 1 base, with 4 bases remaining between them. The CDR3 reads CASSLKWNTEAFF. The CDR3 DNA follows: TGTGCCAGCAGCTTAAAGTGGAACACTGAAGCTTTCTTT.

The chain links TRBV7-9 to TRBJ1-2, with D possibly TRBD1 on 6 matching bases. Trimming removed 5 bases at V and 2 bases at J, with 15 bases between. The CDR3 covers 15 residues. Per germline, CDR1 SEHNR and CDR2 FQNEAQ (reference sequence). The CDR3 sequence is CASSETGRGNYGYTF. CDR3 coding DNA: TGTGCCAGCAGCGAAACAGGGCGAGGAAACTATGGCTACACCTTC. Supplemented by reference TRBV7-9 and TRBJ1-2, the full variable domain reads DTGVSQNPRHKITKRGQNVTFRCDPISEHNRLYWYRQTLGQGPEFLTYFQNEAQLEKSRLLSDRFSAERPKGSFSTLEIQRTEQGDSAMYLCASSETGRGNYGYTFGSGTRLTVV.